This T cell receptor (beta chain) was documented in a study of shared T cell receptors in the human thymus. The length of the CDR3 is 12 residues. Sequencing was performed with immunoSEQ multiplex PCR; in TCRdb, only in-frame clones are kept and a portion is missing. The sample includes approximately 490,000 clones, roughly 74% of them seen just once. These data also formed part of another study, on human thymus T cells. According to that study: During corrective heart surgery, resections were taken, and the thymus tissue came from them.

Sequencing was done on a sample of thymocytes. The TCR was taken from a boy in the first two years of life with a congenital heart defect. The gene calls are TRBV21-1 and TRBJ1-4. TRBV21-1 counts as a pseudogene. CDR3 sequence reads: CASSSLVEKLFF. As DNA, the CDR3 is TGTGCCAGCAGCTCTCTAGTGGAAAAACTGTTTTTT.